The T cell receptor (beta chain) described here comes from a study of blood T cell repertoires in COVID-19. Study as a whole: Italy, Spain and the United States were the sources of the convalescent and acute COVID-19 samples. T cells, B-cell-depleted T cells, or PBMCs provided the cDNA or gDNA that served as material.

The cohort comprised adults aged about 18 to 90 years residing in about two dozen US areas. Participant-reported clinical history was the basis for cohort assignment. Germline values: CDR1 LGHNA, CDR2 YNFKEQ. CDR3 length: 19 amino acids. V was clipped by 5 bases and J by 0 bases; unmatched bases: 13. Method: immunoSEQ multiplex PCR; TCRdb's copy keeps in-frame clones and lacks some. This sample has approximately 200,000 clones, with roughly 89% found just once. Sequenced: PBMCs or T cells enriched from blood (not recorded which). This chain links TRBV4-2 with TRBJ2-2; 9 bases are a match to TRBD2. This receptor was taken from a woman between 40 and 50 years old with acute COVID-19. CDR3 DNA: TGTGCCAGCAGCTCACGCAGGAGCGGGGGGTTCGCGAACACCGGGGAGCTGTTTTTT. This translates into CASSSRRSGGFANTGELFF.